This T cell receptor beta chain was identified in a study of blood T cell repertoires in COVID-19. Across the whole study: Whether acute or convalescent, the COVID-19 samples came from the United States, Italy and Spain. Sources were T cells, B-cell-depleted T cells, or PBMCs; the material itself was cDNA or gDNA.

This CDR3 contains 16 residues. CDR1 is LNHDA and CDR2 is SQIVND in the germline V gene (reference sequence). V was pared by 2 bases and J by 4 bases, with 12 bases between. Source study methods: It was from reference gene primer amplification that nucleated cell counts were estimated. Data came from immunoSEQ multiplex PCR; TCRdb stores just in-frame clones and leaves some out. V and J calls plus clone size are reproduced from that table; the DNA served to infer D and trimming. Among approximately 120,000 clones, over 70% were seen once, and the ten largest hold around a fifth. The chain combines TRBV19 with TRBJ1-6; tentative D call: TRBD1 (5 bases). Sequences were obtained from peripheral blood. The TCR originated in a man older than 75 with acute or convalescent COVID-19. The CDR3 region is CASSISGGLYNSPLHF. For the CDR3, the DNA is TGTGCCAGTAGTATAAGCGGGGGTTTGTATAATTCACCCCTCCACTTT.